This is a list of T cell receptor beta chains from one sample in a study of CD8 T cells in Susac syndrome. MiXCR, applied by TCRdb to the immunoSEQ multiplex PCR reads, yields one record per CDR3 protein. The sample yields about 150,000 distinct CDR3 sequences, just under 95% seen once. Sample: CD8+ T cells from PBMCs. The receptors here all came from a human donor with Susac syndrome. Both conserved end residues are part of each CDR3. D genes are given only for firm matches. Some rows mark clone size as missing; the rest say once, few, many or name a class of expanded clone.

clone size	V gene	J gene	D gene	CDR3 DNA	CDR3 protein
NA	TRBV5-1	TRBJ2-7	TRBD1	TGCGCCAGCAGCTCCGGGACAGGGTGGGATGAGCAGTACTTC	CASSSGTGWDEQYF
NA	TRBV14	TRBJ1-1	NA	TGTGCCAGCTTACGGGGGACTGAAGCTTTCTTT	CASLRGTEAFF
NA	TRBV9	TRBJ2-3	NA	TGTGCCAGCAGCTTCGAAGGCACAGATACGCAGTATTTT	CASSFEGTDTQYF
NA	TRBV27	TRBJ2-1	TRBD2	TGTGCCAGCAGTCCCCTAGCGGGTTACAATGAGCAGTTCTTC	CASSPLAGYNEQFF
NA	TRBV27	TRBJ2-3	NA	TGTGCCAGCAGGGGCCACACAGATACGCAGTATTTT	CASRGHTDTQYF
NA	TRBV14	TRBJ2-3	NA	TGTGCCAGCAGCCTCAGCGGAGTGGTAGATACGCAGTATTTT	CASSLSGVVDTQYF
NA	TRBV29-1	TRBJ2-3	TRBD2	TGCAGCGTTGTCGGTCTAGCGGTTGATACGCAGTATTTT	CSVVGLAVDTQYF
NA	TRBV5-1	TRBJ2-7	TRBD1	TGCGCCAGCAGCCCCGGTCAGGGGGCTGACGAGCAGTACTTC	CASSPGQGADEQYF
NA	TRBV29-1	TRBJ2-1	NA	TGCAGCGTTCTGACGCGTTCCTACAATGAGCAGTTCTTC	CSVLTRSYNEQFF
NA	TRBV4-1	TRBJ2-1	NA	TGCGCCAGCAGCCAAGGAGGAGGGAGCTCCTACAATGAGCAGTTCTTC	CASSQGGGSSYNEQFF
NA	TRBV3-1	TRBJ2-7	NA	TGTGCCAGCAGCCAAGATTCATGGGGGAAACCCTACGAGCAGTACTTC	CASSQDSWGKPYEQYF
NA	TRBV28	TRBJ1-4	NA	TGTGCCAGCAGTCCCCGCTACAGGGACACTAATGAAAAACTGTTTTTT	CASSPRYRDTNEKLFF
NA	TRBV25-1	TRBJ2-1	TRBD1	TGTGCCAGCAGTGATTACTTTTCAGCCGGGACAGGCTACAATGAGCAGTTCTTC	CASSDYFSAGTGYNEQFF
NA	TRBV4-1	TRBJ2-1	TRBD2	TGCGCCAGCAGCCATGAAGGACTAGCGTTAGTGCAGTTCTTC	CASSHEGLALVQFF
NA	TRBV28	TRBJ2-1	NA	TGTGCCAGCGACGAATTAGGGGGGAGCTCCTACAATGAGCAGTTCTTC	CASDELGGSSYNEQFF
NA	TRBV13	TRBJ2-7	NA	TGTGCCAGCAGCGATAGAGCCACTTCCTACGAGCAGTACTTC	CASSDRATSYEQYF
NA	TRBV29-1	TRBJ2-1	NA	TGCAGCGTGGGTCTGGAGGACCTGACGACCAATGAGCAGTTCTTC	CSVGLEDLTTNEQFF
NA	TRBV4-1	TRBJ1-4	NA	TGCGCCAGCAGCCAAGGACCAGTGGGTGAAAAACTGTTTTTT	CASSQGPVGEKLFF
NA	TRBV7-8	TRBJ2-7	NA	TGTGCCAGCAGCTTATTACCCAGGGTCCACGAGCAGTACTTC	CASSLLPRVHEQYF
NA	TRBV3-1	TRBJ2-7	NA	TGTGCCAGCAGCCAACGAACAGATCCCTCCTACGAGCAGTACTTC	CASSQRTDPSYEQYF
NA	TRBV7-7	TRBJ2-2	TRBD1	TGTGCTAGCAGCAGAGACAGGGGTCACGGGGAGCTGTTTTTT	CASSRDRGHGELFF
NA	TRBV6-5	TRBJ2-3	NA	TGTGCCAGCAGTTATTTGGGGGCGGCAGATACGCAGTATTTT	CASSYLGAADTQYF
NA	TRBV2	TRBJ2-1	TRBD2	TGTGCCAGGGTCATAAGCGGGAGGCCCGGACAGTTCTTC	CARVISGRPGQFF
NA	TRBV11-2	TRBJ1-2	TRBD1	TGTGCCAGCAGCCACGCACAGGGGGAAGACTATGGCTACACCTTC	CASSHAQGEDYGYTF
NA	TRBV20-1	TRBJ1-1	TRBD1	TGCAGTGCTAGGACAGGGGAGGGGCTGGACCTGTCCACTGAAGCTTTCTTT	CSARTGEGLDLSTEAFF
NA	TRBV20-1	TRBJ2-2	TRBD2	TGCAGTGCCAGACTAGCGGCGAACACCGGGGAGCTGTTTTTT	CSARLAANTGELFF
NA	TRBV29-1	TRBJ1-2	NA	TGCAGCGTTGAAGAAGGAGGGACGAGGGGCTACACCTTC	CSVEEGGTRGYTF
NA	TRBV5-1	TRBJ1-5	NA	TGCGCCAGCAGCTTGGGCAGGGGTGAGGATCAGCCCCAGCATTTT	CASSLGRGEDQPQHF
NA	TRBV12-3/TRBV12-4	TRBJ1-2	NA	TGTGCCAGCAGTTTAGCCCCAGGACTGATCTATGGCTACACCTTC	CASSLAPGLIYGYTF
NA	TRBV27	TRBJ2-1	TRBD2	TGTGCCAGCAGGGGACTAGCGGGAGGGCCTCAAGATGAGCAGTTCTTC	CASRGLAGGPQDEQFF
NA	TRBV27	TRBJ2-7	NA	TGTGCCAGCAGTCTCAGGCTGACCTACGAGCAGTACTTC	CASSLRLTYEQYF
NA	TRBV4-1	TRBJ2-7	NA	TGCGCCAGCAGCCAAGGCGTTGCGGGGTTGACCTACGAGCAGTACTTC	CASSQGVAGLTYEQYF
NA	TRBV29-1	TRBJ1-2	NA	TGCAGCGTTGAAGATCCAGATAACTATGGCTACACCTTC	CSVEDPDNYGYTF
NA	TRBV6-5	TRBJ1-1	TRBD1	TGTGCCAGCAGTTTAGACAGGGGCCCTGAAGCTTTCTTT	CASSLDRGPEAFF
NA	TRBV12-3/TRBV12-4	TRBJ1-4	NA	TGTGCCAGCAGTCCTAGTAGTGAAAAACTGTTTTTT	CASSPSSEKLFF
NA	TRBV7-9	TRBJ2-1	TRBD1	TGTGCCAGCAGCTTACCAACGCGGGACAGGGGGTATCACAATGAGCAGTTCTTC	CASSLPTRDRGYHNEQFF
NA	TRBV14	TRBJ1-1	TRBD1	TGTGCCAGCAGCCATCAACCAGGGGGCGGGGACACTGAAGCTTTCTTT	CASSHQPGGGDTEAFF
NA	TRBV27	TRBJ2-7	TRBD1	TGTGCCAGCAACCCGGGGACAGGGCTCTACGAGCAGTACTTC	CASNPGTGLYEQYF
NA	TRBV29-1	TRBJ2-5	NA	TGCAGCATCCCGGGGGGCACGGGGACCCAGTACTTC	CSIPGGTGTQYF
NA	TRBV5-1	TRBJ2-5	NA	TGCGCCAGCAGCTTGGTGGGGGGCGCCCCCCAGGAGACCCAGTACTTC	CASSLVGGAPQETQYF
NA	TRBV7-2	TRBJ2-7	TRBD1	TGTGCCAGCACCCGAGGACAGGGGAGCTCCTACGAGCAGTACTTC	CASTRGQGSSYEQYF
NA	TRBV7-2	TRBJ1-2	NA	TGTGCCGGCGAAGAAAATACTAACTATGGCTACACCTTC	CAGEENTNYGYTF
NA	TRBV4-1	TRBJ2-1	NA	TGCGCCAGCAGCCAAACCGGGACGCCCATCAAGTTCTTC	CASSQTGTPIKFF
once	TRBV29-1	TRBJ2-7	TRBD2	TGCAGCGTTCTCGCGACTAGCGGCTACGAGCAGTACTTC	CSVLATSGYEQYF
NA	TRBV29-1	TRBJ2-1	NA	TGCAGCGTTGCCATAGGAAATGAGCAGTTCTTC	CSVAIGNEQFF
few	TRBV11-2	TRBJ2-1	NA	TGTGCCAGCAGTTTATCCGGTGAGCAGTTCTTC	CASSLSGEQFF
NA	TRBV27	TRBJ2-3	NA	TGTGCCGTGGGGTTTAGCACAGATACGCAGTATTTT	CAVGFSTDTQYF
NA	TRBV18	TRBJ2-1	NA	TGTGCCAGCTCACCAAGTAGAATCCCAGCGGTCAGCTCCTACAATGAGCAGTTCTTC	CASSPSRIPAVSSYNEQFF
NA	TRBV20-1	TRBJ1-5	NA	TGCAGTGCTAGAGATCGCTCCTACCAGGGGTTCCGGGGTCAGCCCCAGCATTTT	CSARDRSYQGFRGQPQHF
once	TRBV20-1	TRBJ1-1	NA	TGCAGTGCTAGAGATCGAGACAGTTTTGGCACTGAAGCTTTCTTT	CSARDRDSFGTEAFF
NA	TRBV27	TRBJ2-3	NA	TGTGCCAGCAGTTCGAGTAGCCCAGCGCAGTATTTT	CASSSSSPAQYF